These 30 T cell receptor beta chains were sequenced from one sample in a study of T cells after yellow fever vaccination. A single record per CDR3 protein comes from TCRdb applying MiXCR to the 5' RACE reads. The sample contains some 150,000 distinct CDR3 sequences, approximately 11% of which appear only once. This sample comprised CD8+ T cells sorted from PBMCs, obtained 15 days after the yellow fever booster vaccination. These receptors were taken from a man aged 18 to 29 who received the YFV17D yellow fever vaccine.

V and J are TRBV15 and TRBJ2-3; D gene unclear. CDR1 and CDR2 from the germline V gene are LNHNV and YYDKDF (reference sequence). The V and J ends lost 0 bases and 6 bases respectively, with 22 bases between them. The CDR3 spans 18 residues. CDR3 residues: CATSRDLFVSRSVDTQYF. CDR3 nucleotide sequence: TGTGCCACCAGCAGAGATTTATTCGTTTCTCGTTCGGTGGATACGCAGTATTTT.

This clonotype was counted between two and nine times. The CDR3 spells CASSYSGEGNQPQHF. CDR3 coding DNA: TGTGCCAGCAGTTACTCGGGGGAAGGCAATCAGCCCCAGCATTTT. The V call is TRBV6-6, the J call TRBJ1-5; weak D call: TRBD1 (5 bases). Trimming took 0 bases from V and 2 from J, leaving 8 bases between them. Germline CDR1 reads MNHNY; CDR2 reads SVGAGI (reference sequence). CDR3 length equals 15 residues.

This sequence joins TRBV7-6 and TRBJ2-5; D possibly corresponds to TRBD1 (5 bases). V was clipped by 7 bases and J by 2 bases, with 14 bases between them. CDR1 and CDR2 from the germline V gene are SGHVS and FNYEAQ. CDR3 size: 14 residues. CDR3 DNA: TGTGCCAGCACCCTAGGGGTTTTTCAAGAGACCCAGTACTTC. Translated, it gives CASTLGVFQETQYF.

V and J are TRBV12-3 or TRBV12-4 and TRBJ2-3; 8 bases map to TRBD2. CDR3 length equals 14 residues. The V gene end was trimmed by 5 bases and the J gene end by 6 bases; junction bases not matched to a gene: 7. The CDR3 DNA is TGTGCCAGCAGTCCCGGGACTAGGGGGGATACGCAGTATTTT. It encodes CASSPGTRGDTQYF.

The rearrangement uses TRBV27 and TRBJ2-3; the D is unclear. This CDR3 has 14 amino acids. Trimming took off 3 bases at V and 2 bases at J, with 9 bases between the two ends. Germline V lookup: CDR1 MNHEY, CDR2 SMNVEV (reference sequence). This chain's CDR3 is CASSFYGPTDTQYF. CDR3 coding DNA: TGTGCCAGCAGTTTCTATGGACCCACAGATACGCAGTATTTT.

This rearrangement joins TRBV12-3 or TRBV12-4 to TRBJ1-6; D gene uncertain. The CDR3 loop spans 13 amino acids. Trimming stripped 5 bases from V and 8 bases from J, with 10 bases between. Here the CDR3 reads CASSRRTDSPLHF. Here the CDR3 DNA reads TGTGCCAGCAGTCGGAGGACGGATTCACCCCTCCACTTT.

This clonotype was picked up a small number of times. The V call is TRBV7-2, the J call TRBJ1-1, with 7 bases lining up with TRBD1. The CDR3 sequence is 15 residues long. The V gene's germline CDR1 is SGHTA and CDR2 FQGNSA. Trimming removed 3 bases from V and 3 bases from J; junction bases left unmatched: 7. In nucleotides, the CDR3 is TGTGCCAGCAGCTTGACACAGGGGTCGTACACTGAAGCTTTCTTT. This encodes CASSLTQGSYTEAFF.

The chain has TRBV4-3 and TRBJ1-3; D is unclear. The CDR3 runs to 16 residues. Germline V gene sequence: CDR1 LGHNA, CDR2 YSLEER. The V end lost 1 base, the J end lost 0 bases, and 10 bases lay between the germline ends. CDR3 sequence: CASSQAATSSGNTIYF. The CDR3 DNA reads as TGCGCCAGCAGCCAAGCCGCGACAAGCTCTGGAAACACCATATATTTT.

The sample holds a few counts of this clonotype. This rearrangement joins TRBV27 to TRBJ2-5; 13 bases are a match to TRBD2. CDR1 is MNHEY and CDR2 is SMNVEV in the germline V gene (reference sequence). The J segment lost 4 bases and the V segment lost 7 bases, leaving 6 bases of the junction unmatched. This CDR3 has 15 residues. The CDR3 DNA is TGTGCCAGCACAAGACTAGCGGGGGGCGCAGAGACCCAGTACTTC. Encoded protein: CASTRLAGGAETQYF.

V and J are TRBV6-5 and TRBJ2-1; D call uncertain. The CDR3 length is 13 residues. In germline, CDR1 is MNHEY, CDR2 SVGAGI. V was shortened by 1 base and J by 5 bases, with 6 bases between the two germline ends. The CDR3 coding sequence is TGTGCCAGCAGTTACTTGGTGAACAATGAGCAGTTCTTC. Its protein product is CASSYLVNNEQFF.

The chain links TRBV6-5 to TRBJ2-2, with D possibly matching TRBD2 (6 bases). Germline V gives CDR1 MNHEY, CDR2 SVGAGI. V gave up 2 bases and J gave up 4 bases, with 8 bases separating them. This CDR3 is 14 amino acids long. CDR3 loop: CASSYGLLTGELFF. The CDR3 region has the DNA TGTGCCAGCAGTTACGGACTACTCACCGGGGAGCTGTTTTTT.

This clonotype came up a few times. The V gene is TRBV5-1, the J gene TRBJ2-1, with a possible D match to TRBD2 (6 bases). V lost 5 bases to trimming and J lost 2 bases, with 11 bases between them. This CDR3 is 14 amino acids long. Germline V gene lookup returns CDR1 SGHRS and CDR2 YFSETQ. The CDR3 coding sequence is TGCGCCAGCAGGGCCGGGGGACCCTACAATGAGCAGTTCTTC. Translating gives CASRAGGPYNEQFF.

In this sample, this clonotype turned up a few times. The chain is built from TRBV20-1 and TRBJ2-1, with 8 bases that match TRBD2. Unmatched junction bases numbered 5, after V lost 6 bases and J lost 4 bases. CDR1 is DFQATT, CDR2 SNEGSKA, per germline (reference sequence). This CDR3 contains 13 residues. CDR3 sequence: CSARLAPYNEQFF. Written as DNA, the CDR3 is TGCAGTGCAAGACTAGCGCCTTACAATGAGCAGTTCTTC.

This chain joins TRBV7-6 and TRBJ2-1; 8 nucleotides line up with TRBD2. The CDR3 is made up of 15 amino acids. The V segment lost 5 bases and the J segment 8 bases; nucleotides outside the gene matches: 11. The germline V gene encodes CDR1 SGHVS and CDR2 FNYEAQ. The CDR3 region is CASSDRPGGRDEQFF. The CDR3 DNA reads as TGTGCCAGCAGCGACAGACCGGGGGGGAGGGATGAGCAGTTCTTC.

In its sample, this clonotype was seen many times. The chain links TRBV6-6 to TRBJ2-7; D is unclear. The CDR3 spans 14 residues. Germline assignment: CDR1 MNHNY and CDR2 SVGAGI (reference sequence). V lost 0 bases to trimming and J lost 5 bases, with 11 bases between them. CDR3 nucleotide sequence: TGTGCCAGCAGTTACTCGAGTCTAGGCCACGAGCAGTACGTC. Translation gives CASSYSSLGHEQYV.

This clonotype was counted a few times. The gene calls are TRBV25-1 and TRBJ1-4; TRBD1 matches 11 bases. The CDR3 contains 18 residues. V lost 1 base and J lost 5; bases outside the gene matches: 9. Germline CDR1 and CDR2: MGHDK and SYGVNS. CDR3 DNA sequence: TGTGCCAGCAGTGAATTGTTCGGGACAGGGGGTTTCAATGAAAAACTGTTTTTT. Encoded protein: CASSELFGTGGFNEKLFF. Drawing the rest from reference TRBV25-1 and TRBJ1-4, the complete variable domain is EADIYQTPRYLVIGTGKKITLECSQTMGHDKMYWYQQDPGMELHLIHYSYGVNSTEKGDLSSESTVSRIRTEHFPLTLESARPSHTSQYLCASSELFGTGGFNEKLFFGSGTQLSVL.

This clonotype was seen more than once but under ten times. This chain joins TRBV20-1 and TRBJ1-2; D is unresolved. Per germline, CDR1 DFQATT and CDR2 SNEGSKA (reference sequence). The CDR3 sequence is 12 residues long. V lost 6 bases and J 1 base, leaving 9 bases between the germline ends. The CDR3 DNA is TGCAGTGCGAGACTCATTAACTATGGCTACACCTTC. Amino acid sequence: CSARLINYGYTF.

This clonotype was counted only a few times. The chain recombines TRBV10-3 with TRBJ2-5; D perhaps matches TRBD2 (6 bases). Trimming removed 8 bases from V and 4 bases from J, with 11 bases in between. CDR3 size: 12 residues. Germline CDR1 ENHRY, CDR2 SYGVKD. CDR3 region: CAIGGKRETQYF. The CDR3 DNA follows: TGTGCCATCGGAGGGAAGAGAGAGACCCAGTACTTC.

This clonotype was observed a few times. CDR3 in amino acids: CASSPSTRGSYNEQFF. Written as DNA, the CDR3 is TGTGCCAGCAGCCCATCCACCCGGGGATCCTACAATGAGCAGTTCTTC. The rearrangement links TRBV6-5 to TRBJ2-1, with D perhaps TRBD2 (5 bases). The CDR3 has 16 amino acids. Per the germline V gene, CDR1 is MNHEY and CDR2 is SVGAGI. The V end was cut by 6 bases, the J end by 1 base, with 16 bases between.

This clonotype has just a few counts. The chain carries TRBV6-6 and TRBJ1-1; the D is unclear. Trimming shortened V by 3 bases and J by 1 base, and 9 bases separated the two germline ends. The length of the CDR3 is 14 residues. Germline V gene data show CDR1 as MNHNY and CDR2 as SVGAGI (reference sequence). The CDR3 spells CASSYGGGNTEAFF. The CDR3 DNA follows: TGTGCCAGCAGTTATGGAGGAGGGAACACTGAAGCTTTCTTT.

A few counts support this clonotype. The chain combines TRBV29-1 with TRBJ2-5; D is undetermined. The CDR3 consists of 16 residues. Trimming cost V 1 base and J 0 bases, with 15 bases left between them. Germline V CDR1 and CDR2: SQVTM, ANQGSEA. This CDR3 is CSVEGPGEWYQETQYF. The CDR3 DNA is TGCAGCGTTGAAGGCCCAGGCGAATGGTACCAAGAGACCCAGTACTTC.

This clonotype was seen only a few times. V gene TRBV6-2 or TRBV6-3 combines with J gene TRBJ1-1; D unresolved. The CDR3 contains 13 residues. CDR1 is MNHEY, CDR2 SVGEGT, per germline. V was pared by 8 bases and J by 0 bases, with 10 bases between. CDR3 region: CASRYSMNTEAFF. DNA of the CDR3: TGTGCCAGCCGATACAGTATGAACACTGAAGCTTTCTTT.

The CDR3 protein is CASSSVRWEQYF. CDR3 DNA sequence: TGTGCCAGCAGCTCCGTCCGTTGGGAGCAGTACTTC. V gene TRBV7-8 combines with J gene TRBJ2-7; D uncertain. V was clipped by 4 bases and J by 7 bases, with 11 bases between them. The germline V gene has CDR1 SGHVS and CDR2 FQNEAQ. The CDR3 spans 12 residues.

This clonotype was counted between two and nine times. The chain joins TRBV5-4 to TRBJ2-1; D is undetermined. The CDR3 sequence is 12 residues long. Trimming shortened V by 4 bases and J by 7 bases, and 9 bases separated the two germline ends. Germline values: CDR1 SGHNT, CDR2 YYREEE (reference sequence). The CDR3, as DNA: TGTGCCAGCAGCGGCGCGGTAAATGAGCAGTTCTTC. Translation gives CASSGAVNEQFF.

The rearrangement links TRBV9 to TRBJ2-7; 8 bases line up with TRBD1. The V gene end was trimmed by 4 bases and the J gene end by 5 bases; junction bases not matched to a gene: 8. The CDR3 runs to 14 residues. Germline V gene lookup returns CDR1 SGDLS and CDR2 YYNGEE. The CDR3 sequence: CASSPPGQDDEQYF. CDR3 bases: TGTGCCAGCAGCCCGCCGGGACAGGACGACGAGCAGTACTTC.

The chain joins TRBV29-1 to TRBJ1-1; tentatively, D is TRBD1 (5 bases). In germline, CDR1 is SQVTM, CDR2 ANQGSEA. V lost 4 bases, J lost 3 bases, and 6 bases lay in between. The CDR3 contains 11 residues. This chain's CDR3 is CSVVGDTEAFF. For the CDR3, the DNA is TGCAGCGTTGTAGGGGACACTGAAGCTTTCTTT.

The chain couples TRBV7-2 to TRBJ2-7, with D perhaps matching TRBD2 (6 bases). Looked up from germline, CDR1 is SGHTA and CDR2 is FQGNSA. V dropped 1 base and J dropped 3 bases, with 10 bases sitting between them. The CDR3 totals 14 residues. The DNA of the CDR3 is TGTGCCAGCAGCTTAGACAGTAGCGGCTACGAGCAGTACTTC. It encodes CASSLDSSGYEQYF.

The chain links TRBV12-3 or TRBV12-4 to TRBJ2-6; no firm D call. CDR3 length equals 17 residues. Trimming pared 8 bases from V and 1 base from J, leaving 18 bases between. The CDR3 region is CASSEFEYGSGANVLTF. CDR3 bases: TGTGCCAGCTCCGAATTTGAGTATGGTTCTGGGGCCAACGTCCTGACTTTC.

The chain is built from TRBV29-1 and TRBJ2-6; 9 bases map to TRBD1. The V gene's germline CDR1 is SQVTM and CDR2 ANQGSEA. V gave up 3 bases and J gave up 3 bases; unmatched junction bases: 3. The CDR3 contains 15 residues. CDR3 DNA: TGCAGCGTTGAGACAGGGGGACATGGGGCCAACGTCCTGACTTTC. Protein product: CSVETGGHGANVLTF.

This clonotype has only a few counts. The gene calls are TRBV20-1 and TRBJ1-5; 9 bases align to TRBD1. V dropped 4 bases and J dropped 11; count of bases not matched to a gene: 12. Germline values: CDR1 DFQATT, CDR2 SNEGSKA (reference sequence). The CDR3 loop spans 14 amino acids. The CDR3 DNA follows: TGCAGTGCTATTGGACAGGGGAAATCCGCCGCCCAGCATTTT. Protein sequence: CSAIGQGKSAAQHF.